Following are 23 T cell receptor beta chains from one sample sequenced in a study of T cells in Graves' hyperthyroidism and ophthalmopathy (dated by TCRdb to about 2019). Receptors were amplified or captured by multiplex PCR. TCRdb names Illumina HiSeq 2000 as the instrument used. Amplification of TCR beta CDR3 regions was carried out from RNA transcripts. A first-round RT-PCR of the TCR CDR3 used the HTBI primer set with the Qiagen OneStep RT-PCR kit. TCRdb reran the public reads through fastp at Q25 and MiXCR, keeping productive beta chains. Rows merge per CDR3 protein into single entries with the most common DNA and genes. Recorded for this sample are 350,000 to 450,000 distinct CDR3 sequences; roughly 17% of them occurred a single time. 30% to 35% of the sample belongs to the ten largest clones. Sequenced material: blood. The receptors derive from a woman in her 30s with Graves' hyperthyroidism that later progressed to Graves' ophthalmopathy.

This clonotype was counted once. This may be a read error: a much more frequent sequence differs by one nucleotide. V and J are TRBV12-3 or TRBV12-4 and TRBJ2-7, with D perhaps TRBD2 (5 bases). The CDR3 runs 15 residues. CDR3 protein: CASSLLAASSYERYF. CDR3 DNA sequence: TGTGCCAGCAGTCTCCTAGCAGCGAGCTCCTACGAGCGGTACTTC.

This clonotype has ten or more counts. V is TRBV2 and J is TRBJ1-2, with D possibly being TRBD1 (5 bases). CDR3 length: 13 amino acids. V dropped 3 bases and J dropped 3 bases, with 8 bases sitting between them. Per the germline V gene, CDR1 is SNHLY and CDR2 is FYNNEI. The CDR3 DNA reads TGTGCCAGCAGTGAGGGGACCCACTATGGCTACACCTTC. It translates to CASSEGTHYGYTF. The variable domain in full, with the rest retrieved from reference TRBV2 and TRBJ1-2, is EPEVTQTPSHQVTQMGQEVILRCVPISNHLYFYWYRQILGQKVEFLVSFYNNEISEKSEIFDDQFSVERPDGSNFTLKIRSTKLEDSAMYFCASSEGTHYGYTFGSGTRLTVV.

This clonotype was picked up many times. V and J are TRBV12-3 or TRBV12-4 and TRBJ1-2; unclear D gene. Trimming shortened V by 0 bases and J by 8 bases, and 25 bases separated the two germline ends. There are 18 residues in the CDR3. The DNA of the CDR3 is TGTGCCAGCAGTTTAGCGAGGGTCAGGCGGTTACCTATTGGAGGCTACACCTTC. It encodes CASSLARVRRLPIGGYTF.

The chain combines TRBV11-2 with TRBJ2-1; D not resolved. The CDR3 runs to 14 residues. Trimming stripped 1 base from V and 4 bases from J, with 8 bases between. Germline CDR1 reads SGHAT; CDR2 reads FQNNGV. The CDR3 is CASSLGLSYNEQFF. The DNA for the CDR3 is TGTGCCAGCAGCTTAGGACTGAGTTACAATGAGCAGTTCTTC.

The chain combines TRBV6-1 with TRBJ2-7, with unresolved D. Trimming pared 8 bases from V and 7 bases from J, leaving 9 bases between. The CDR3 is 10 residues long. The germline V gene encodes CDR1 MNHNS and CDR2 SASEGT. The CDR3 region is CASGGVEQYF. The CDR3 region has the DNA TGTGCCAGCGGTGGGGTTGAGCAGTACTTC.

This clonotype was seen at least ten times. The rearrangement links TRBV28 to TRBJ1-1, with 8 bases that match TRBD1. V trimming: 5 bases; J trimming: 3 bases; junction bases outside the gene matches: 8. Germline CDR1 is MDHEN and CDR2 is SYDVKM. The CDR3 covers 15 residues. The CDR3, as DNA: TGTGCCAGCAGTACCCAGACAGGGGACTACACTGAAGCTTTCTTT. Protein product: CASSTQTGDYTEAFF.

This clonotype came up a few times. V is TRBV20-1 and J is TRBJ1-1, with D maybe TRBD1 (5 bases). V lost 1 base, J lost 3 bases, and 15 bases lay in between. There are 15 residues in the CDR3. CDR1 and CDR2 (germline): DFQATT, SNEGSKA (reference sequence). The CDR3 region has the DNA TGCAGTGCTAGAGGCGCAGCCGGGGACTACACTGAAGCTTTCTTT. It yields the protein CSARGAAGDYTEAFF.

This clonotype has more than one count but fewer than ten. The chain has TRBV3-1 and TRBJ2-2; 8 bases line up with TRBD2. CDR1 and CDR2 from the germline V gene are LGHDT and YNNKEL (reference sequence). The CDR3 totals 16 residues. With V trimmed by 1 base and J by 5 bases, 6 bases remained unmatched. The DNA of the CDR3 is TGTGCCAGCAGCCAAGTTCCGGGGGGGCAAACCGGGGAGCTGTTTTTT. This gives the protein CASSQVPGGQTGELFF.

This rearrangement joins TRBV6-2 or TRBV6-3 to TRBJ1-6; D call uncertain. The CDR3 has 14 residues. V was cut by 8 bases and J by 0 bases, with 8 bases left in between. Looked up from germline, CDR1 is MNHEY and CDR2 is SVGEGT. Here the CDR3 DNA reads TGTGCCAGCCGGCGTAGCTCCTATAATTCACCCCTCCACTTT. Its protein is CASRRSSYNSPLHF.

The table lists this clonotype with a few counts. The CDR3 DNA follows: TGTGCCAGTAGTACACCACGGGACATCATCTATGGCTACACCTTC. It specifies CASSTPRDIIYGYTF. V gene TRBV19 combines with J gene TRBJ1-2; weak D call: TRBD1 (6 bases). Trimming took off 4 bases at V and 4 bases at J, with 16 bases between the two ends. Germline V lookup: CDR1 LNHDA, CDR2 SQIVND (reference sequence). The CDR3 has 15 amino acids.

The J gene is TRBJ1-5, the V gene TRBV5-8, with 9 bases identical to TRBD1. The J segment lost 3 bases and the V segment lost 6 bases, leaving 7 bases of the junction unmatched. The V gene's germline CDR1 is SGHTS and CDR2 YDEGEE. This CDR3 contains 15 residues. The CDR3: CASNSGTGFNQPQHF. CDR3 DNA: TGTGCCAGCAACTCCGGGACAGGGTTCAATCAGCCCCAGCATTTT.

In DNA form, the CDR3 reads TGCGCCAGCAGTTACAGGGGGACAAGCCGACCGGCTGAAGCTTTCTTT. This sequence encodes CASSYRGTSRPAEAFF. The chain has TRBV10-2 and TRBJ1-1, with TRBD1 matching 8 bases. From germline, CDR1 is WSHSY and CDR2 SAAADI. After removal of 5 bases from V and 6 bases from J, the junction contained 14 bases not matched to a gene. This CDR3 region has 16 residues.

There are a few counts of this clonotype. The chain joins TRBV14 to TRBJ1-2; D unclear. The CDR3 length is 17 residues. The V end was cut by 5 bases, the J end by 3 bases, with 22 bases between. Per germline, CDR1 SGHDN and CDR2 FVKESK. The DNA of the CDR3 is TGTGCCAGCAGCTCGCTCATATCGACGAACCGGGACTATGGCTACACCTTC. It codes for CASSSLISTNRDYGYTF.

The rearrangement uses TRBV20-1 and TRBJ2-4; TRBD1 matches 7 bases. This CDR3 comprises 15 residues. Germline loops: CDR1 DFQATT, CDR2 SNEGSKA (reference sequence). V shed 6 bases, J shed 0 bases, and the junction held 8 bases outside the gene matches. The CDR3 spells CSATDRKEAKNIQYF. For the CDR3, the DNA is TGCAGTGCCACGGACAGGAAAGAAGCCAAAAACATTCAGTACTTC.

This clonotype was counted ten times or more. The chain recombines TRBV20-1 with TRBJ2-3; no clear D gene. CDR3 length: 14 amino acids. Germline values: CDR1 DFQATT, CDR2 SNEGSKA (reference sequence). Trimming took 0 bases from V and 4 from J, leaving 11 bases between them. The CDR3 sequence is CSARDASGADTQYF. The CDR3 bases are TGCAGTGCTAGAGATGCCTCGGGCGCAGATACGCAGTATTTT.

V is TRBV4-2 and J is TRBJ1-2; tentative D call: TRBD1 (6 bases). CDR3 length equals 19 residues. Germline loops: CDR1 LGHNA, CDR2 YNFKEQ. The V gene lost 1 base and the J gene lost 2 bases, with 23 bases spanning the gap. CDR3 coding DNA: TGTGCCAGCAGCCAAGCGTGGGGGGAGGAGGTGGGGGCGAACTATGGCTACACCTTC. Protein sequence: CASSQAWGEEVGANYGYTF.

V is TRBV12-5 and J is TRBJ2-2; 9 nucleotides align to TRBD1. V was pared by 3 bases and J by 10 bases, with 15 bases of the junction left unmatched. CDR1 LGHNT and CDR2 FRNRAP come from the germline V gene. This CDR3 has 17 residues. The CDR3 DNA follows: TGTGCTAGTGGTTTCCAGATTAACCGGGACAGGGAAGAGGAGCTGTTTTTT. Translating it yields CASGFQINRDREEELFF.

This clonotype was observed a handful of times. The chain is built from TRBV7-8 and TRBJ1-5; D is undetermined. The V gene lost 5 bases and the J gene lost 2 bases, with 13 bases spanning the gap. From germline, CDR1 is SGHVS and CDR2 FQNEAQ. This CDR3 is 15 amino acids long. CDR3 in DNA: TGTGCCAGCAGCCCAACTTTCAAAGGCAATCAGCCCCAGCATTTT. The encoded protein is CASSPTFKGNQPQHF.

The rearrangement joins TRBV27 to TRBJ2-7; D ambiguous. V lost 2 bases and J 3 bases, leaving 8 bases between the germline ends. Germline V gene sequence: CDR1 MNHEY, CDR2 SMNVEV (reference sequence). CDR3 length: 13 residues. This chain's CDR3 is CASSLQHYYEQYF. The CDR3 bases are TGTGCCAGCAGTTTACAGCATTACTACGAGCAGTACTTC.

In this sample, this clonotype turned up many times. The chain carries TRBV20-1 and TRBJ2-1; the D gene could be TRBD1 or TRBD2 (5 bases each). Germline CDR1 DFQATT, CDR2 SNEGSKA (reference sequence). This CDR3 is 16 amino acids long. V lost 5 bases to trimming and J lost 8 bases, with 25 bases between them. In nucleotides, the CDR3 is TGCAGTGCTCGTGAAAGGGACCCTCCGTTTCGGGATGAGCAGTTCTTC. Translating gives CSARERDPPFRDEQFF.

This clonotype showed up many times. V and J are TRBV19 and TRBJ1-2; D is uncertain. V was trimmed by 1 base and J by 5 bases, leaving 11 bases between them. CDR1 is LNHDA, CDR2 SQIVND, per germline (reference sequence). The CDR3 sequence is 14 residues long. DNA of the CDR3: TGTGCCAGTAGTATAGTTAACAGTTTGTATGGCTACACCTTC. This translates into CASSIVNSLYGYTF.

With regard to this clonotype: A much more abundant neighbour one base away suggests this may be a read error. In nucleotides, the CDR3 is TGTGCCAGCAGCAGGGAAAATAATTCAGCCCTCCACTTT. Translated, it gives CASSRENNSALHF. The chain employs TRBV28 and TRBJ1-6; tentatively, D is TRBD1 (5 bases). The germline CDR1 and CDR2 sequences are MDHEN and SYDVKM. The CDR3 is made up of 13 amino acids.

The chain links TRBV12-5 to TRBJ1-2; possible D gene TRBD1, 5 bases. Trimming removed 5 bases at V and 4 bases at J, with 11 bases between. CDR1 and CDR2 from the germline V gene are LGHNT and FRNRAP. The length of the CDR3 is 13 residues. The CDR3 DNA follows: TGTGCTAGTGGTCCGGGGACTACCTATGGCTACACCTTC. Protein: CASGPGTTYGYTF.